This TCR beta chain stems from a study of PD-1 blockade in mismatch repair-deficient tumors. CDR3 length equals 16 residues. The V gene's germline CDR1 is MRHNA and CDR2 SNTAGT. The V and J ends lost 4 bases and 4 bases, in that order; junction bases with no gene match: 6. Sequenced by immunoSEQ multiplex PCR; TCRdb stores in-frame clones only, minus some. There are about 3,500 clones in the sample; 60% to 85% occur only once, and about 7.4% lies in the top ten. The time point was: archival surgical resection tumor tissue. Archival surgical resections supplied tumor tissue from the three responding patients.

This clonotype was obtained from an adult with mismatch repair-deficient cancer. The sample in question was primary tumor tissue, obtained from a patient treated with pembrolizumab. The chain carries TRBV6-4 and TRBJ2-3; 12 positions agree with TRBD1. For the CDR3, the DNA is TGTGCCAGCAGTGTCTCCGGGACAGGGGGCGCAGATACGCAGTATTTT. Translating gives CASSVSGTGGADTQYF.